Presented here are 4 T cell receptor beta chains from one specimen sequenced in a study of cytotoxic CD8 clonotypes in ibrutinib-treated CLL. This table comes from immunoSEQ multiplex PCR, and its TCRdb copy is limited to in-frame clones, with some not included. The sample shows 40,000 or so clones, under 80% of them seen only once. The sequencing used PBMCs, collected at disease progression, from a patient treated with ibrutinib. These TCRs come from a human donor with chronic lymphocytic leukemia.

The gene calls are TRBV7-9 and TRBJ2-7; 7 positions agree with TRBD2. Unmatched junction bases numbered 9, after V lost 5 bases and J lost 2 bases. CDR3 length: 15 residues. Germline CDR1 reads SEHNR; CDR2 reads FQNEAQ (reference sequence). CDR3 residues: CASSTSIGGAYEQYF. The CDR3 nucleotides read TGTGCCAGCAGCACCTCTATTGGGGGGGCCTACGAGCAGTACTTC.

This chain links TRBV7-9 with TRBJ1-1; D gene unclear. Germline CDR1 and CDR2: SEHNR and FQNEAQ (reference sequence). Trimming left V 4 bases short and J 4 bases short, with 7 bases between. The CDR3 spans 12 residues. CDR3 in amino acids: CASSYEATEAFF. DNA of the CDR3: TGTGCCAGCAGCTACGAAGCCACTGAAGCTTTCTTT.

V and J are TRBV15 and TRBJ2-5; D uncertain. The CDR3 is made up of 14 amino acids. CDR1 is LNHNV and CDR2 is YYDKDF in the germline V gene (reference sequence). V gave up 1 base and J gave up 2 bases, with 8 bases separating them. CDR3 amino acids: CATSRGGLQETQYF. The CDR3 region has the DNA TGTGCCACCAGCAGAGGGGGTCTACAAGAGACCCAGTACTTC.

The chain uses TRBV6-5 and TRBJ2-1, with TRBD1 matching 7 bases. V lost 6 bases to trimming and J lost 5 bases; unmatched junction nucleotides: 10. This CDR3 spans 15 amino acids. CDR1 and CDR2 from the germline V gene are MNHEY and SVGAGI. The CDR3 spells CASSSPPTGNNEQFF. CDR3 DNA sequence: TGTGCCAGCAGCTCACCACCGACAGGGAACAATGAGCAGTTCTTC.